One sample yielded the 8 T cell receptor beta chains listed below, sequenced in a study of T cell responses to AZD1222 COVID-19 vaccine. Assay used: immunoSEQ multiplex PCR; TCRdb lists only in-frame clones, some missing. Seen here are about 140,000 clones, under 95% observed once, and the top ten hold roughly 7.6%. The sequencing used peripheral blood, collected 28 days after the second dose of the MenACWY control vaccine. These TCRs come from an adult who received the MenACWY meningococcal vaccine as a control.

This rearrangement joins TRBV9 to TRBJ2-1; 7 nucleotides align to TRBD2. The CDR3 covers 13 residues. Germline CDR1 reads SGDLS; CDR2 reads YYNGEE. V lost 4 bases, J lost 8 bases, and 6 bases stayed unmatched. This chain's CDR3 is CASSQRLAHEQFF. The DNA for the CDR3 is TGTGCCAGCAGCCAACGACTAGCCCATGAGCAGTTCTTC.

The chain couples TRBV19 to TRBJ1-1, with 8 bases lining up with TRBD1. Germline CDR1 LNHDA, CDR2 SQIVND (reference sequence). The V segment lost 3 bases and the J segment 5 bases; nucleotides outside the gene matches: 8. The CDR3 runs to 15 residues. Here the CDR3 reads CASSILLGQGTEAFF. The CDR3 nucleotides read TGTGCCAGTAGTATCCTCCTTGGACAGGGTACTGAAGCTTTCTTT. The full variable domain, completed using reference TRBV19 and TRBJ1-1, is DGGITQSPKYLFRKEGQNVTLSCEQNLNHDAMYWYRQDPGQGLRLIYYSQIVNDFQKGDIAEGYSVSREKKESFPLTVTSAQKNPTAFYLCASSILLGQGTEAFFGQGTRLTVV.

The chain has TRBV28 and TRBJ1-5; unclear D gene. CDR3 length: 12 residues. Looked up from germline, CDR1 is MDHEN and CDR2 is SYDVKM. V dropped 11 bases and J dropped 2 bases, with 10 bases sitting between them. CDR3 nucleotides: TGTGCCTCGTGGGGTGGCAATCAGCCCCAGCATTTT. Its protein product is CASWGGNQPQHF.

The CDR3 sequence: CASTVTSAMYEQYF. CDR3 bases: TGTGCCAGCACCGTGACAAGTGCCATGTACGAGCAGTACTTC. The chain has TRBV6-5 and TRBJ2-7; no reliable D call. Germline-derived CDR1 and CDR2 are MNHEY and SVGAGI. CDR3 length: 14 residues. Trimming removed 7 bases from V and 4 bases from J, with 17 bases in between.

The chain has TRBV20-1 and TRBJ2-5; TRBD1 is a possible D gene (5 bases). The ends were cut back, 4 bases at V and 2 bases at J, with 5 bases in the middle. The CDR3 is 11 residues long. Germline values: CDR1 DFQATT, CDR2 SNEGSKA (reference sequence). The CDR3 sequence: CSANRQETQYF. CDR3 bases: TGCAGTGCTAACAGGCAAGAGACCCAGTACTTC.

V and J are TRBV5-1 and TRBJ2-1; D might be TRBD1 (6 bases). The germline V gene has CDR1 SGHRS and CDR2 YFSETQ. V was clipped by 2 bases and J by 7 bases, with 7 bases between them. The CDR3 is made up of 12 amino acids. CDR3 amino acids: CASSFQGNEQFF. DNA for the CDR3: TGCGCCAGCAGCTTTCAGGGGAATGAGCAGTTCTTC.

The gene calls are TRBV7-2 and TRBJ2-7, with TRBD2 matching over 13 bases. With 1 base clipped from V and 4 bases from J, the junction kept 7 bases outside the gene matches. The CDR3 totals 17 residues. Germline CDR1 SGHTA, CDR2 FQGNSA. This CDR3 is CASSLDRTSGGGYEQYF. CDR3 DNA sequence: TGTGCCAGCAGCTTAGATCGGACTAGCGGGGGAGGGTACGAGCAGTACTTC.

This clone was detected once. This rearrangement joins TRBV28 to TRBJ2-4; TRBD2 matches at 7 bases. Looked up from germline, CDR1 is MDHEN and CDR2 is SYDVKM. This CDR3 contains 16 residues. The ends lost 4 bases at V and 0 bases at J; junction bases unmatched: 6. The DNA for the CDR3 is TGTGCCAGCAGTTGGCGGGGCGGGGGAGCCAAAAACATTCAGTACTTC. Amino acid sequence: CASSWRGGGAKNIQYF.